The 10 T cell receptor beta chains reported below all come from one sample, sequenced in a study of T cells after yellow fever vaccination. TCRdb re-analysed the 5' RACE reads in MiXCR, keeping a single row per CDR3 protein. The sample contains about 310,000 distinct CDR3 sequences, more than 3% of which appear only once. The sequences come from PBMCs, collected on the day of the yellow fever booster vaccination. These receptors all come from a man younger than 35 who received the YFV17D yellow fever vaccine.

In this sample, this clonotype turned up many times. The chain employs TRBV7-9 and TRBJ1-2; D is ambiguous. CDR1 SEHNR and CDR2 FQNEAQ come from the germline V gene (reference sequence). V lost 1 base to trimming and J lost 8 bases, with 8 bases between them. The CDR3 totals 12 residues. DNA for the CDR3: TGTGCCAGCAGCTTAGAGTTGGAGGGCTACACCTTC. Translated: CASSLELEGYTF.

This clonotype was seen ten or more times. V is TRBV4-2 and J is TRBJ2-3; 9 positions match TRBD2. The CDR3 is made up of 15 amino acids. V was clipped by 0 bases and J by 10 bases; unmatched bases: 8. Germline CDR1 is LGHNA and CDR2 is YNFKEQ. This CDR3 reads CASSQESSGVGPQYF. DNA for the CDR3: TGTGCCAGCAGCCAAGAGTCTAGCGGGGTGGGCCCGCAGTATTTT.

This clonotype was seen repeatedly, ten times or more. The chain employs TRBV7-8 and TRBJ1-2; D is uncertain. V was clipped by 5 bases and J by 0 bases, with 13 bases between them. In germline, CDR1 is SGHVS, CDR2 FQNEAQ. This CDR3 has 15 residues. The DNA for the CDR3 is TGTGCCAGCAGCCTCCGTGGGGTAGCTAACTATGGCTACACCTTC. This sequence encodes CASSLRGVANYGYTF. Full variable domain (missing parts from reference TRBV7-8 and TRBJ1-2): GAGVSQSPRYKVAKRGQDVALRCDPISGHVSLFWYQQALGQGPEFLTYFQNEAQLDKSGLPSDRFFAERPEGSVSTLKIQRTQQEDSAVYLCASSLRGVANYGYTFGSGTRLTVV.

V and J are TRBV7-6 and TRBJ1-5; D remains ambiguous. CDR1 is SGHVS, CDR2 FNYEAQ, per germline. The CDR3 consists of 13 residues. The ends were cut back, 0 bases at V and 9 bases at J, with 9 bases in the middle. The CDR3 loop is CASSLADYPPQHF. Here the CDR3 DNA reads TGTGCCAGCAGCTTAGCGGATTATCCGCCCCAGCATTTT.

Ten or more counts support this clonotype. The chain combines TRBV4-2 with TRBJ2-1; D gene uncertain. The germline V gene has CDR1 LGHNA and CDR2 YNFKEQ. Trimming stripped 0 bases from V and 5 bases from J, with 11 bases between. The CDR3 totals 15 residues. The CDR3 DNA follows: TGTGCCAGCAGCCAAGAGCCCGGGTACCACAATGAGCAGTTCTTC. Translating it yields CASSQEPGYHNEQFF.

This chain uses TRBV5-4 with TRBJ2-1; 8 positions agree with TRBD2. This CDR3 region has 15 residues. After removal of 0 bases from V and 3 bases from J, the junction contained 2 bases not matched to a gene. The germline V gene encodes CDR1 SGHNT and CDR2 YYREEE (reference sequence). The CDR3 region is CASSLELADYNEQFF. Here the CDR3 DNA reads TGTGCCAGCAGCTTGGAACTAGCGGACTACAATGAGCAGTTCTTC.

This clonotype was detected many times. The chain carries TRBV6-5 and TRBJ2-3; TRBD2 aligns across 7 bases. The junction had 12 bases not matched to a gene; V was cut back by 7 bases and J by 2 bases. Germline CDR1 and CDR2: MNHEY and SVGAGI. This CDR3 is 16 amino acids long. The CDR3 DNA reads TGTGCCAGCATCCCCGCAGAAGCGGGAAACACAGATACGCAGTATTTT. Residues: CASIPAEAGNTDTQYF.

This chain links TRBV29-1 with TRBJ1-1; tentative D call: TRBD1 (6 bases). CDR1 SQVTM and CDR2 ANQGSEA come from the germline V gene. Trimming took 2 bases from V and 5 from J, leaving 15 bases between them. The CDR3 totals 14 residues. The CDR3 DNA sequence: TGCAGCGTTGAAACTTATGTAGGGGGAACTGAAGCTTTCTTT. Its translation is CSVETYVGGTEAFF.

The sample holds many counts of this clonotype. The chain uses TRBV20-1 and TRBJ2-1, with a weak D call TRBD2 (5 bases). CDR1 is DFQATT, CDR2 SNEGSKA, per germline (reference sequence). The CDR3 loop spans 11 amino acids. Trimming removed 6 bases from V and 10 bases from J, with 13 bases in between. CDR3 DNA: TGCAGTGCCCCCACTAGATCCGAGCAGTTCTTC. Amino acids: CSAPTRSEQFF.

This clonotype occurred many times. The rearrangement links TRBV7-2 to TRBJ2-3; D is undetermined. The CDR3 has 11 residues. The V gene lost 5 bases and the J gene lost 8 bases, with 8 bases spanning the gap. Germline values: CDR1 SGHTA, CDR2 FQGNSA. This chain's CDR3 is CASSPVATQYF. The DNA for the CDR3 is TGTGCCAGCAGCCCCGTAGCTACGCAGTATTTT.